Below, one T cell receptor (beta chain) is given with its context. Its antigen is not identified. This record belongs to a study of OX40 agonist ivuxolimab in advanced cancers. Study information: The dose-escalation cohort was around 83% male, with a mean age of approximately 62 years, ranging roughly 20 to 90. Study results and caveats: Researchers report that CD8+ T cells had, on average, more expanded clones than CD4+. Part of the nonresponder group also had normalized T-cell clonal expansion that was low.

Libraries were prepared by immunoSEQ multiplex PCR; TCRdb keeps only in-frame clonotypes and omits some of them. The table has 70,000 or so clones, 80% to 95% seen once. Unmatched junction bases numbered 5, after V lost 6 bases and J lost 2 bases. The CDR3 has 14 residues. Per germline, CDR1 WSHSY and CDR2 SAAADI. The genes are TRBV10-2 and TRBJ2-5; 8 bases agree with TRBD2. Source: CD4+ or CD8+ T cells sorted from blood, taken in a trial of the OX40 agonist ivuxolimab. The TCR comes from an adult with an advanced solid tumor such as melanoma, head and neck, liver or kidney cancer. The CDR3 loop reads CASRPAGEQETQYF. The CDR3 DNA reads TGCGCCAGCAGACCAGCGGGGGAACAAGAGACCCAGTACTTC.